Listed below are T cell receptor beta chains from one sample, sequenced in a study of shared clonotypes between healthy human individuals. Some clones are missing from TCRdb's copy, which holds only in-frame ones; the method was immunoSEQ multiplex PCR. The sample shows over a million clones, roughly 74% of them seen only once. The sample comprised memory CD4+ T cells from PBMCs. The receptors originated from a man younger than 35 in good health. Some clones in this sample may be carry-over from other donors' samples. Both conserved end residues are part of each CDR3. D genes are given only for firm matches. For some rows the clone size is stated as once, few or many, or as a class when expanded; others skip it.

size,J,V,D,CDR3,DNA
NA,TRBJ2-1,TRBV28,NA,CASSPSVEEQFF,TGTGCCAGCAGCCCCTCGGTGGAAGAGCAGTTCTTC
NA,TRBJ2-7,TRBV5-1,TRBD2,CASSLGGSVGEQYF,TGCGCCAGCAGCTTGGGCGGGAGCGTGGGCGAGCAGTACTTC
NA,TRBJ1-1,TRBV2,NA,CASSVAGRNTEAFF,TGTGCCAGCAGTGTTGCAGGGCGGAACACTGAAGCTTTCTTT
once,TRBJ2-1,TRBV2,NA,CASSELNNRAHEQFF,TGTGCCAGCAGTGAACTAAATAACAGGGCCCATGAGCAGTTCTTC
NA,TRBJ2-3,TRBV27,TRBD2,CASSRTSGRVWADTQYF,TGTGCCAGCAGCCGGACTAGCGGGAGGGTCTGGGCAGATACGCAGTATTTT
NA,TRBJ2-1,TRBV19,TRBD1,CASQFRAGTGGAYNEQFF,TGTGCCAGCCAGTTCCGCGCCGGGACAGGGGGCGCCTACAATGAGCAGTTCTTC
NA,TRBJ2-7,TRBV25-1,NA,CASSDGFDSYEQYF,TGTGCCAGCAGTGACGGCTTTGACTCCTACGAGCAGTACTTC
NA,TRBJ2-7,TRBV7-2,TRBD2,CASSPLWSGSHEQYF,TGTGCCAGCAGCCCCCTGTGGAGCGGGAGCCACGAGCAGTACTTC
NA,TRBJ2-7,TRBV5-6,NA,CASSSDYGGAHEQYF,TGTGCCAGCAGCTCAGATTACGGAGGCGCCCACGAGCAGTACTTC
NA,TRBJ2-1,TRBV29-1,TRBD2,CSVRGLAGYNEQFF,TGCAGCGTCCGAGGACTAGCGGGATACAATGAGCAGTTCTTC
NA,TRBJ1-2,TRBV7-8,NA,CASSPLASYGYTF,TGTGCCAGCAGCCCCCTCGCCAGCTATGGCTACACCTTC
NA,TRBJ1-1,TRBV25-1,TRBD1,CASSGWTGGNTEAFF,TGTGCCAGCAGTGGCTGGACAGGAGGGAACACTGAAGCTTTCTTT
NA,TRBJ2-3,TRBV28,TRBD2,CASSSPSGASTDTQYF,TGTGCCAGCAGTTCACCTAGCGGTGCTAGCACAGATACGCAGTATTTT
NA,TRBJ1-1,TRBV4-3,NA,CASSRSTEAFF,TGCGCCAGCAGCCGTTCCACTGAAGCTTTCTTT
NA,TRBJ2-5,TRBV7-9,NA,CASSLVRETQYF,TGTGCCAGCAGCTTAGTTCGAGAGACCCAGTACTTC
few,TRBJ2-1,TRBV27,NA,CASNGAPVKHNEQFF,TGTGCCAGCAACGGGGCCCCCGTGAAACACAATGAGCAGTTCTTC
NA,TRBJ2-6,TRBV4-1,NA,CASSQAVAPGPSSGANVLTF,TGCGCCAGCAGCCAAGCGGTTGCCCCGGGGCCTAGCTCTGGGGCCAACGTCCTGACTTTC
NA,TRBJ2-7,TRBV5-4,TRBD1,CASSLGDRGGEQYF,TGTGCCAGCAGCTTAGGAGACAGGGGTGGCGAGCAGTACTTC
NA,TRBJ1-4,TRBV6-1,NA,CASSEIGGSEGKLFF,TGTGCCAGCAGTGAGATAGGAGGGTCCGAAGGAAAACTGTTTTTT
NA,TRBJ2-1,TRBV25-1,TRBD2,CASSEGLAGYGVNEQFF,TGTGCCAGCAGTGAGGGACTAGCGGGATATGGTGTCAATGAGCAGTTCTTC
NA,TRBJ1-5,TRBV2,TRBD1,CASQGGGSGQPQHF,TGTGCTTCACAGGGAGGGGGCTCAGGGCAGCCCCAGCATTTT
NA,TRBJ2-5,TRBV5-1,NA,CASSHRLDGGETQYF,TGCGCCAGCAGCCACCGTCTAGATGGTGGTGAGACCCAGTACTTC
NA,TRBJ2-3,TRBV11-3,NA,CASSLVGTGDDTQYF,TGTGCCAGCAGCTTAGTCGGCACTGGTGACGATACGCAGTATTTT
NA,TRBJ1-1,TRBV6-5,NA,CASRLTPQGPLGAFF,TGTGCCAGCAGACTAACCCCCCAGGGCCCCCTTGGAGCTTTCTTT
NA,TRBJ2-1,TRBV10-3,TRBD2,CAISEHRTSGTRDEQFF,TGTGCCATCAGTGAGCATCGGACTAGCGGGACGAGGGATGAGCAGTTCTTC
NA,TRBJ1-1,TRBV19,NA,CASTRFTEAFF,TGTGCCAGTACCCGGTTCACTGAAGCTTTCTTT
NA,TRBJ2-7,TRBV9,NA,CASSVKWGQYF,TGTGCCAGCAGCGTAAAATGGGGGCAGTACTTC
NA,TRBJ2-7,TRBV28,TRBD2,CASTGGGGRKEYEQYF,TGTGCCAGCACCGGCGGCGGGGGGCGCAAGGAATACGAGCAGTACTTC
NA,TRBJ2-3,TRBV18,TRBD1,CASSRGQGDADTQYF,TGTGCCAGCTCACGAGGACAGGGGGATGCAGATACGCAGTATTTT
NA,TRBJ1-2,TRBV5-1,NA,CASSLDLEGYTF,TGCGCCAGCAGCTTGGATCTGGAAGGCTACACCTTC
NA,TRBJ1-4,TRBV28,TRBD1,CASRKGQVQLFF,TGTGCCAGCAGGAAGGGACAGGTTCAACTGTTTTTT
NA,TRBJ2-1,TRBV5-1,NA,CASSPSLPNEQFF,TGCGCCAGCAGCCCCAGCCTCCCCAATGAGCAGTTCTTC
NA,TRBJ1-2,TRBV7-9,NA,CASSFTPPYGYTF,TGTGCCAGCAGCTTCACGCCCCCTTATGGCTACACCTTC
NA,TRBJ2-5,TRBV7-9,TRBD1,CASSSRTGYQETQYF,TGTGCCAGCAGCTCCAGGACAGGATATCAAGAGACCCAGTACTTC
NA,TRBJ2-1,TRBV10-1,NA,CASSGGGPAKYNEQFF,TGCGCCAGCAGTGGTGGCGGGCCCGCAAAGTACAATGAGCAGTTCTTC
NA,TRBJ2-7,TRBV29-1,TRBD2,CSVGTSGRSYEQYF,TGCAGCGTGGGGACTAGCGGGAGGTCCTACGAGCAGTACTTC
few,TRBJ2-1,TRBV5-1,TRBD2,CASSLGTSGSVRFEQFF,TGCGCCAGCAGCTTGGGGACTAGCGGGAGTGTGCGGTTTGAGCAGTTCTTC
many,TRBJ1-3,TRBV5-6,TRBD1,CASSAGQGPTGNTIYF,TGTGCCAGCAGCGCGGGACAGGGACCAACTGGAAACACCATATATTTT
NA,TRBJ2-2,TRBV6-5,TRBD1,CASRIQGASTGELFF,TGTGCCAGCAGGATCCAGGGGGCTAGCACCGGGGAGCTGTTTTTT
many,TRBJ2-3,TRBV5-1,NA,CASSLDPWTDTQYF,TGCGCCAGCAGCTTGGATCCGTGGACAGATACGCAGTATTTT
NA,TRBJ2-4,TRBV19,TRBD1,CASGTGEYAKNIQYF,TGTGCCAGTGGGACAGGGGAATATGCCAAAAACATTCAGTACTTC
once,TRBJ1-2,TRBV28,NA,CASSSPGLYGGYTF,TGTGCCAGCAGTTCCCCGGGACTCTATGGCGGCTACACCTTC
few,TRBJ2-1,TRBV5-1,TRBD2,CASSPTPTSGYNEQFF,TGCGCCAGCAGCCCCACCCCGACTAGCGGTTACAATGAGCAGTTCTTC
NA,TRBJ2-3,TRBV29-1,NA,CSVGTATSTDTQYF,TGCAGCGTTGGGACAGCCACTAGCACAGATACGCAGTATTTT
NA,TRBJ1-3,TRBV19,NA,CASSMRSRRAGNTIYF,TGTGCCAGTAGTATGCGGTCACGCCGGGCTGGAAACACCATATATTTT
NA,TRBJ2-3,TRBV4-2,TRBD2,CASSQVSGLAGPDTQYF,TGTGCCAGCAGCCAAGTAAGTGGGTTAGCGGGACCCGATACGCAGTATTTT
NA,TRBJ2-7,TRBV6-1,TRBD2,CASKLAGAVYYEQYF,TGTGCCAGCAAACTAGCGGGGGCGGTATACTACGAGCAGTACTTC
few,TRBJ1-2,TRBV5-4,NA,CASSLVPSGALDGYTF,TGTGCCAGCAGCTTGGTTCCGAGCGGGGCTCTAGATGGCTACACCTTC
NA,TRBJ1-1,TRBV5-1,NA,CASSLGHTEAFF,TGCGCCAGCAGCTTAGGACACACTGAAGCTTTCTTT
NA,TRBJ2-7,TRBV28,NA,CASSLWGPSYEQYF,TGTGCCAGCAGTTTATGGGGGCCTAGCTACGAGCAGTACTTC
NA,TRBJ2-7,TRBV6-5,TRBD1,CASSSERTGTYEQYF,TGTGCCAGCAGCAGTGAAAGGACAGGCACCTACGAGCAGTACTTC
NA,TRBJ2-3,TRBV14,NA,CASSPSGLADTSTDTQYF,TGTGCCAGCAGCCCTAGTGGGTTAGCGGACACTAGCACAGATACGCAGTATTTT
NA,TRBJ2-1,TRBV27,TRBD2,CASSLLGTSGHNEQFF,TGTGCCAGCAGTTTACTAGGGACTAGCGGCCACAATGAGCAGTTCTTC
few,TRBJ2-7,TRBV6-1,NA,CASSADSRLPSYEQYF,TGTGCCAGCAGTGCTGACAGCCGACTTCCCTCCTACGAGCAGTACTTC
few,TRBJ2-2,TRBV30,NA,CAWSDTGELFF,TGTGCCTGGAGTGACACCGGGGAGCTGTTTTTT
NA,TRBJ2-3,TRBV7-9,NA,CASSVDPTDTQYF,TGTGCCAGCAGCGTTGACCCCACAGATACGCAGTATTTT
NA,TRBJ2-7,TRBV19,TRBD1,CASTSRGQGAEEQYF,TGTGCCAGTACCTCCCGGGGACAGGGGGCGGAAGAGCAGTACTTC
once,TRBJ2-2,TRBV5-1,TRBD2,CASRLAGDTGELFF,TGCGCCAGCAGACTAGCGGGAGACACCGGGGAGCTGTTTTTT
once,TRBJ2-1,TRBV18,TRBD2,CASSPPGTSGTNEQFF,TGTGCCAGCTCACCACCCGGGACTAGCGGGACCAATGAGCAGTTCTTC